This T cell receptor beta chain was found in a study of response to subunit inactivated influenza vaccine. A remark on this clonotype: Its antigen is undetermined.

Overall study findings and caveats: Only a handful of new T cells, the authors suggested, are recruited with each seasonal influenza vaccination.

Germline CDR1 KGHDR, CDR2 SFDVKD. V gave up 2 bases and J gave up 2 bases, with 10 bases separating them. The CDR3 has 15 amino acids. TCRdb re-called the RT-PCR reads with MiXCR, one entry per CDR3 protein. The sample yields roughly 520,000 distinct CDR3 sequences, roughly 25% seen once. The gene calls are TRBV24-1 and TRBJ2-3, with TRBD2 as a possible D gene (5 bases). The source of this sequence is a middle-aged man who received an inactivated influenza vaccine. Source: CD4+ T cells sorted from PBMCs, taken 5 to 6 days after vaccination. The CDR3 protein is CATSDSAEITDTQYF. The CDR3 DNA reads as TGTGCCACCAGTGATTCAGCGGAGATCACAGATACGCAGTATTTT.